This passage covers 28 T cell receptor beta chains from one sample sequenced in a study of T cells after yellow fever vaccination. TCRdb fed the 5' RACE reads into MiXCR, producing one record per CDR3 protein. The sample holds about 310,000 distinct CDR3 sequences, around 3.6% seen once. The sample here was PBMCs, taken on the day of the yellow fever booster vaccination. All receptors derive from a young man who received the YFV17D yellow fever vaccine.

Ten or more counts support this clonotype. Here the CDR3 reads CASSPGGGQFF. The DNA for the CDR3 is TGTGCCAGCAGCCCCGGAGGGGGACAGTTCTTC. The rearrangement joins TRBV7-9 to TRBJ2-1; possibly TRBD1 or TRBD2 for D (6 bases each). CDR1 SEHNR and CDR2 FQNEAQ come from the germline V gene (reference sequence). The CDR3 totals 11 residues. V lost 5 bases, J lost 13 bases, and 12 bases lay in between.

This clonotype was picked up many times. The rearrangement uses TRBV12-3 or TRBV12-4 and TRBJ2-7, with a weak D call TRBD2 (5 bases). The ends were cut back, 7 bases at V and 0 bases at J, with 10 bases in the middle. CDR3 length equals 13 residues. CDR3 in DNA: TGTGCCAGCAAATTTACTAGCTCCTACGAGCAGTACTTC. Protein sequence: CASKFTSSYEQYF.

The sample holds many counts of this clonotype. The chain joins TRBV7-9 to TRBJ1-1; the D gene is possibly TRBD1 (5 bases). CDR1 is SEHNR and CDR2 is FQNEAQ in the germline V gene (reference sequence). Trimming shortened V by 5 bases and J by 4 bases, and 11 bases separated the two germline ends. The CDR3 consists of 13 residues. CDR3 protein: CASSTDGGTEAFF. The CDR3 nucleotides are TGTGCCAGCAGCACGGATGGGGGCACTGAAGCTTTCTTT.

CDR3 nucleotides: TGCGCCAGCTTTTATTCTCCTACAGGGAGGAAGACTGAAGCTTTCTTT. It translates to CASFYSPTGRKTEAFF. The V and J genes are TRBV5-1 and TRBJ1-1, with a weak D call TRBD1 (6 bases). Trimming took off 7 bases at V and 5 bases at J, with 24 bases between the two ends. There are 16 residues in the CDR3. CDR1 is SGHRS and CDR2 is YFSETQ in the germline V gene.

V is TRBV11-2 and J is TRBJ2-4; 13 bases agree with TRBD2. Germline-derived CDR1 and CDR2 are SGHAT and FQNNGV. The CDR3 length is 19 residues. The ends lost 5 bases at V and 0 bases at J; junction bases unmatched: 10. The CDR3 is CASSPTSGGAPLAKNIQYF. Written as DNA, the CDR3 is TGTGCCAGCAGCCCTACTAGCGGGGGGGCCCCCCTAGCCAAAAACATTCAGTACTTC.

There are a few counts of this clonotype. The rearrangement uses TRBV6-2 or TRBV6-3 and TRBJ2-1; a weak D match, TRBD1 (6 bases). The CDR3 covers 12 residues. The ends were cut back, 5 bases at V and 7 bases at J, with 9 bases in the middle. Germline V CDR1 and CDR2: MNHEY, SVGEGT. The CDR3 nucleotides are TGTGCCAGCAGTCACAGGGCTAATGAGCAGTTCTTC. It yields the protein CASSHRANEQFF.

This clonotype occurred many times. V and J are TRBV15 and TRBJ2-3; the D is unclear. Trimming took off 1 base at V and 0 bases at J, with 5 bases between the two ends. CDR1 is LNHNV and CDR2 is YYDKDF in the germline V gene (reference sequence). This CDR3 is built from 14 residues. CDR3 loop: CATSRVTSTDTQYF. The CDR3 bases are TGTGCCACCAGCAGAGTAACTAGCACAGATACGCAGTATTTT.

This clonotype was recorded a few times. In DNA form, the CDR3 reads TGTGCCAGCAGTGACCACAGACAGGGGGATGGCTACACCTTC. It translates to CASSDHRQGDGYTF. The V and J genes are TRBV25-1 and TRBJ1-2; TRBD1 matches 9 bases. There are 14 residues in the CDR3. Germline values: CDR1 MGHDK, CDR2 SYGVNS. V lost 3 bases and J lost 6; bases outside the gene matches: 5.

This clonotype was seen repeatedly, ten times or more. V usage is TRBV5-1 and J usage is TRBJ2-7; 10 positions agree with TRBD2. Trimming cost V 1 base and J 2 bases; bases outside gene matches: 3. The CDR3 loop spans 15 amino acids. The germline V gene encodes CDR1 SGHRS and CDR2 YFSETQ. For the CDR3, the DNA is TGCGCCAGCAGCTTGACTAGCGGGGAAACCTACGAGCAGTACTTC. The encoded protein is CASSLTSGETYEQYF.

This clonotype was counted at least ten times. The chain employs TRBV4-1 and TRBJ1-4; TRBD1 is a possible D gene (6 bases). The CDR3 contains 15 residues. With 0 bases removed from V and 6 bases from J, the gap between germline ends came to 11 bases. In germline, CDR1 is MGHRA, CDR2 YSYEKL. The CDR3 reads CASSQESDRDEKLFF. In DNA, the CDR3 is TGCGCCAGCAGCCAAGAATCGGACAGAGATGAAAAACTGTTTTTT.

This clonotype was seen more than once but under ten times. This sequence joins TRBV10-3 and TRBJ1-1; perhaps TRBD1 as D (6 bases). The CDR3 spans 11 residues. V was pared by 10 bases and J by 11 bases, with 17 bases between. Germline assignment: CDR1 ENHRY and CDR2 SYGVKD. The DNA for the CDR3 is TGTGCCACCTTCAGGGCAGGGGTTGCTTTCTTT. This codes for CATFRAGVAFF.

CDR3 DNA: TGTGCCAGCAGAAGGACAGGGGGAGGAGACGAGCAGTACTTC. It translates to CASRRTGGGDEQYF. This chain uses TRBV12-3 or TRBV12-4 with TRBJ2-7, with 10 bases aligning to TRBD1. V was clipped by 6 bases and J by 5 bases; unmatched bases: 7. CDR3 size: 14 residues.

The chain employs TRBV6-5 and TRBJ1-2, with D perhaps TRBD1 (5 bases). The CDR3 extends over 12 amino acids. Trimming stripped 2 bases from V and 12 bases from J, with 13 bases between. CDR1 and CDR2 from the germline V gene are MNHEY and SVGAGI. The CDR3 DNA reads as TGTGCCAGCAGTTACCGTCAGGGTGGTCACACCTTC. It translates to CASSYRQGGHTF.

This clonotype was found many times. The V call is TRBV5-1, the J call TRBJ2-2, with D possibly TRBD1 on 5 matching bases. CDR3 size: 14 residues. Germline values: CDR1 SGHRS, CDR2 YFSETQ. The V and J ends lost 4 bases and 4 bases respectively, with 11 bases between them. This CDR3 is CASSEDTTTGELFF. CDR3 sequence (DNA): TGCGCCAGCAGCGAGGACACGACCACCGGGGAGCTGTTTTTT.

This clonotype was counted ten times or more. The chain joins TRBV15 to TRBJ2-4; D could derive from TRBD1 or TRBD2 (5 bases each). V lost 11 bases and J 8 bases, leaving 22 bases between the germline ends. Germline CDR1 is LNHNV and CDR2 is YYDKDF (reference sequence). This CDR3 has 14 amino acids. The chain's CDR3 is CAPPGPTRVDIQYF. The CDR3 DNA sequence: TGTGCCCCCCCGGGACCCACGAGGGTGGACATTCAGTACTTC.

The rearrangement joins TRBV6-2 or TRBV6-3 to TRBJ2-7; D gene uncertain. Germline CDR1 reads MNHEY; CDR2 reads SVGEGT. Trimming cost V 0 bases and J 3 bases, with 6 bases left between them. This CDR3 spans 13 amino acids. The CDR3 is CASSYSPVYEQYV. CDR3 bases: TGTGCCAGCAGTTACTCACCGGTCTACGAGCAGTACGTC.

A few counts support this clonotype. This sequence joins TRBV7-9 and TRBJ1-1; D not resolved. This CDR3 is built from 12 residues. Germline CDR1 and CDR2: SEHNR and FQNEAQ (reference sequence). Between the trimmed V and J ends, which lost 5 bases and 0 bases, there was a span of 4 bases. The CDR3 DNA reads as TGTGCCAGCAGCACAGTGAACACTGAAGCTTTCTTT. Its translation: CASSTVNTEAFF.

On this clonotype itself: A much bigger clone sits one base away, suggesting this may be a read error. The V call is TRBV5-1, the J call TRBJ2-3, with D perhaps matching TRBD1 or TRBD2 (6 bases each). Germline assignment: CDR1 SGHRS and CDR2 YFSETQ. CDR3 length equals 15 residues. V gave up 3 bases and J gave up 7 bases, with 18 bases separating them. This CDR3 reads CASSSRSGEVHTQYF. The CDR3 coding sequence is TGCGCCAGCAGCTCGCGGTCAGGGGAGGTACATACGCAGTATTTT.

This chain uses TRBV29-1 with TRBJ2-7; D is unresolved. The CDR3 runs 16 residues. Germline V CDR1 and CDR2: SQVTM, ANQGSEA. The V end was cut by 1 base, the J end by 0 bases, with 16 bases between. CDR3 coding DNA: TGCAGCGTTGAAGTGGTCGGTGATCATTACTCCTACGAGCAGTACTTC. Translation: CSVEVVGDHYSYEQYF.

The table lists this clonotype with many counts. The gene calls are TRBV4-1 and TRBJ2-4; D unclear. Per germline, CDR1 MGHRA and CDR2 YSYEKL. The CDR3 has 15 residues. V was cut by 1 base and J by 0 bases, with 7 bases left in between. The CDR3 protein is CASSQVGLAKNIQYF. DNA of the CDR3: TGCGCCAGCAGCCAAGTGGGGTTAGCCAAAAACATTCAGTACTTC.

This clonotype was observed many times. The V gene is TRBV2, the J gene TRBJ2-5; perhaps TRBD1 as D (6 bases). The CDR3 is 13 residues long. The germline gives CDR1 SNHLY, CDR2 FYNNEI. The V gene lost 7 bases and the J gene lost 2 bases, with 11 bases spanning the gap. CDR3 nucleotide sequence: TGTGCCAGCAACCGACAGGAACAAGAGACCCAGTACTTC. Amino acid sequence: CASNRQEQETQYF.

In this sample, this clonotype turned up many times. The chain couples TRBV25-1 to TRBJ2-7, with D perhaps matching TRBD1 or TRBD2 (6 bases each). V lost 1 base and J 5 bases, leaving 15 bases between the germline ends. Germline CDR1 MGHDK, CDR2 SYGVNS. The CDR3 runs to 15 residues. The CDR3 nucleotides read TGTGCCAGCAGTGAATCTCCGGGGGCCATCCACGAGCAGTACGTC. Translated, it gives CASSESPGAIHEQYV.

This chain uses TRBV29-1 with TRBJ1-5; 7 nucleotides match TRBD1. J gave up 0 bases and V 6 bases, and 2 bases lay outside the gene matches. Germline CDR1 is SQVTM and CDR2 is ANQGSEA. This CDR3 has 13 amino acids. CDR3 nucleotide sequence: TGCAGCGTGGGGACAGCTAGCAATCAGCCCCAGCATTTT. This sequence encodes CSVGTASNQPQHF.

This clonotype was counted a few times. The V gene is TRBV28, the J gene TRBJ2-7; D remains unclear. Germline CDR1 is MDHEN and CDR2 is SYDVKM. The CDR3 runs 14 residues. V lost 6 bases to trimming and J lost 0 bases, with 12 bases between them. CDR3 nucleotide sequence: TGTGCCAGCAGCTTCCATGGGTCCTCCTACGAGCAGTACTTC. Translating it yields CASSFHGSSYEQYF.

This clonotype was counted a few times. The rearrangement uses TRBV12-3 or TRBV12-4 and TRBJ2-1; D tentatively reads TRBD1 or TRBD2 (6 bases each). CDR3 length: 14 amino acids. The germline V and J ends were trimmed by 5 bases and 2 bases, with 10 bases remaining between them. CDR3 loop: CASSTGAAYNEQFF. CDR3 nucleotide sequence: TGTGCCAGCAGTACGGGGGCCGCCTACAATGAGCAGTTCTTC.

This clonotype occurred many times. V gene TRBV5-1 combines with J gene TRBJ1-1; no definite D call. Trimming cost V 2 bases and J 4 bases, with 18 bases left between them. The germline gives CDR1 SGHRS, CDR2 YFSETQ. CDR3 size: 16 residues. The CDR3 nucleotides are TGCGCCAGCAGCTTCCGTCCCCTAGATGGGTTCACTGAAGCTTTCTTT. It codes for CASSFRPLDGFTEAFF.

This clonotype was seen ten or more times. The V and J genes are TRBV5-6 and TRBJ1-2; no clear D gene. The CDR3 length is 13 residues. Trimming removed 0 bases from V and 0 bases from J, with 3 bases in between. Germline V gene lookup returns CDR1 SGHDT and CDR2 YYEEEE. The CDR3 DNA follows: TGTGCCAGCAGCTTGGCGGCTAACTATGGCTACACCTTC. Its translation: CASSLAANYGYTF.

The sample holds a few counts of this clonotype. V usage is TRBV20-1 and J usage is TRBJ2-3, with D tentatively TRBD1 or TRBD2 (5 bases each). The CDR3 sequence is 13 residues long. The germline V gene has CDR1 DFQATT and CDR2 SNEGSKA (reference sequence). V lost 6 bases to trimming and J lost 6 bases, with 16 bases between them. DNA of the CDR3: TGCAGTGCCCAGGGACCTAGGGGCGATACGCAGTATTTT. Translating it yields CSAQGPRGDTQYF.